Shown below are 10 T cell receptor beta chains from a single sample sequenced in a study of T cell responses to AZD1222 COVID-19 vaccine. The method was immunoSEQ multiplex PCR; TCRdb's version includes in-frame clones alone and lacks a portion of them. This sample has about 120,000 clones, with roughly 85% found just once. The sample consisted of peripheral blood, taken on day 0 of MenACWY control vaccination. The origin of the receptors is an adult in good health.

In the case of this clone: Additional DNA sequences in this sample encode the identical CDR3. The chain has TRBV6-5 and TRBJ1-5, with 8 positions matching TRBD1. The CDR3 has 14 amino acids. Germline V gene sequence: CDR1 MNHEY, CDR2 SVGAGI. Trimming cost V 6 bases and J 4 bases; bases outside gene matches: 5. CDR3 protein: CASRRTGRNQPQHF. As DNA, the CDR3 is TGTGCCAGCAGAAGGACAGGGAGGAATCAGCCCCAGCATTTT.

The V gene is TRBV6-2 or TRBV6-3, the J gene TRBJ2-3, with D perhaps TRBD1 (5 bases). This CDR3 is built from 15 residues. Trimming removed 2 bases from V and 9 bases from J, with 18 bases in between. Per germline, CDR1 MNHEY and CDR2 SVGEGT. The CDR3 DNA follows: TGTGCCAGCAGTTACATCCCTAATCAGGGTTCCACGCAGTATTTT. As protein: CASSYIPNQGSTQYF.

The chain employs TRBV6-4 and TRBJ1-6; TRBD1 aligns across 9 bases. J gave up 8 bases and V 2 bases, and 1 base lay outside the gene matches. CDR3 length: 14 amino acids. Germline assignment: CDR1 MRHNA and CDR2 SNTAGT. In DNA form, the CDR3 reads TGTGCCAGCAGTGACGGACAGGGGCATTCACCCCTCCACTTT. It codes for CASSDGQGHSPLHF.

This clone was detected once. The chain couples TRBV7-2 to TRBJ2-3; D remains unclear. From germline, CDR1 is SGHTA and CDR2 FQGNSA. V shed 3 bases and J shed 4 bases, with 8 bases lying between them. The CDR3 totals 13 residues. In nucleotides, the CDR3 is TGTGCCAGCAGCTTTTCAGGTTCAGATACGCAGTATTTT. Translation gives CASSFSGSDTQYF.

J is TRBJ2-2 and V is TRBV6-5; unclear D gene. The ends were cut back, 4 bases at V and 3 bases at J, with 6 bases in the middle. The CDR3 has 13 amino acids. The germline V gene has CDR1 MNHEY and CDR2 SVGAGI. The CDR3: CASSSQYTGELFF. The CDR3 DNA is TGTGCCAGCAGTTCACAATACACCGGGGAGCTGTTTTTT.

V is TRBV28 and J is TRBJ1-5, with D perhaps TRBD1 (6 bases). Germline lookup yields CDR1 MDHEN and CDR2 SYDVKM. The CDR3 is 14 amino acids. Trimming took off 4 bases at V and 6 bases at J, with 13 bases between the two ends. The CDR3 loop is CASSYQGRSQPQHF. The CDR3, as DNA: TGTGCCAGCAGTTACCAGGGGAGAAGTCAGCCCCAGCATTTT.

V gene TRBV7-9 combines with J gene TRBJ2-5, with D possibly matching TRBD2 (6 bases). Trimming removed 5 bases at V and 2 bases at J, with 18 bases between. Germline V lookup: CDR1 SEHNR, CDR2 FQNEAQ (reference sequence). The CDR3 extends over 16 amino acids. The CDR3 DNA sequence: TGTGCCAGCAGCCAAGGGAGGTTCCCTCAACAAGAGACCCAGTACTTC. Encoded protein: CASSQGRFPQQETQYF.

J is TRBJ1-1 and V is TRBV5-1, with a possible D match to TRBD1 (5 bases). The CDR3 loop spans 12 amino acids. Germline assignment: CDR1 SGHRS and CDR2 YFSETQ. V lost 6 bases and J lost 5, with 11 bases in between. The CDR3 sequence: CASNVEGTEAFF. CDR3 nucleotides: TGCGCCAGCAACGTCGAGGGGACTGAAGCTTTCTTT.

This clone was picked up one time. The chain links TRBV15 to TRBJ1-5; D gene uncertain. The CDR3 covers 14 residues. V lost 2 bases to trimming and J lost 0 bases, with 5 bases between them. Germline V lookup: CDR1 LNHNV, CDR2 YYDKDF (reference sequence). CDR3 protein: CATSRQYSNQPQHF. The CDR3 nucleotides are TGTGCCACCAGCAGACAATATAGCAATCAGCCCCAGCATTTT.

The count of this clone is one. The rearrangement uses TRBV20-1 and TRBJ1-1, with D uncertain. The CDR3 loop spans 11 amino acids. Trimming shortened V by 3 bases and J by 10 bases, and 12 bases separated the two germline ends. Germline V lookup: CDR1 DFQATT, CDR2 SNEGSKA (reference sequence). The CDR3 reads CSARREEAAFF. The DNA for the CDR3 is TGCAGTGCTAGGAGGGAGGAGGCAGCTTTCTTT.